This record looks at one TCR beta chain sequence and its context. Its antigen is unknown. From about 400 ng of RNA, a library with molecular barcoded alpha/delta and beta/gamma adaptors was made. TCRdb reprocessed the reads via MiXCR and lists one record per CDR3 protein. There are about 62,000 distinct CDR3 sequences in the sample; roughly 19% occur only once, and around 9.9% lies in the top ten. This record belongs to a study of read filtering for tumor transcriptome and immune sequencing. About the study: IR-seq gave about 3.5 to 11 million TCR reads per sample; RNA-seq gave about 80 to 1273. Whole-study results and caveats: This fraction held mixed bone marrow immune cells after CD138-negative sorting.

The CDR3 extends over 12 amino acids. The germline gives CDR1 SGDLS, CDR2 YYNGEE. V dropped 0 bases and J dropped 6 bases, with 3 bases sitting between them. The J gene is TRBJ2-2, the V gene TRBV9, with unresolved D. The receptor was derived from a donor at least 40 years old with multiple myeloma. The specimen was a population of CD138-negative cells sorted from bone marrow. CDR3 region: CASSVEPGELFF. CDR3 DNA sequence: TGTGCCAGCAGCGTAGAGCCCGGGGAGCTGTTTTTT.